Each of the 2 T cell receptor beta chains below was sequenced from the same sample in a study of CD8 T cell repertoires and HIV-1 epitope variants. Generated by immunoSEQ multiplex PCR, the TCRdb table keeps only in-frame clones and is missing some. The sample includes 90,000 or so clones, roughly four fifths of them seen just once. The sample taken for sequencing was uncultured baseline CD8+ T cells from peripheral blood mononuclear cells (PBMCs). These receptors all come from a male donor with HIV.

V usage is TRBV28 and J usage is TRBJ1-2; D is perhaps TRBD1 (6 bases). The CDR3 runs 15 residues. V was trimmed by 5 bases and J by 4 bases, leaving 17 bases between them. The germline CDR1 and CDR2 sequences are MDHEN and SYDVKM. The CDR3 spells CASSPPLDSAYGYTF. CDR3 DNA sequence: TGTGCCAGCAGTCCACCCTTGGACAGTGCCTATGGCTACACCTTC.

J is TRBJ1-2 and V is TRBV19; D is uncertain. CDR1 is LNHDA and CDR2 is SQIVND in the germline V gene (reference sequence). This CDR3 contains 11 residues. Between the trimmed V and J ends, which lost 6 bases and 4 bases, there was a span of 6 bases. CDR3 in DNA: TGTGCCAGTAGAATGTCCTATGGCTACACCTTC. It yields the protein CASRMSYGYTF.